This is a list of T cell receptor beta chains from one sample in a study of blood T cell repertoires in COVID-19. Some clones are missing from TCRdb's copy, which holds only in-frame ones; the method was immunoSEQ multiplex PCR. The table records under 200,000 clones, about 85% of them present only once. Material for sequencing was peripheral blood. The receptor source for this set is a woman older than 75 with COVID-19, enrolled during active disease. CDR3s include the opening cysteine and the closing phenylalanine or tryptophan. D genes are given only for firm matches. Size is stated for part of the rows, as once, few or many counts, or as a class when the clone is expanded.

v_gene	abundance	d_gene	j_gene	CDR3aa	CDR3nt
TRBV3-1/TRBV3-2	once	NA	TRBJ1-6	CASSQVPFGQSNSPLHF	TGTGCCAGCAGCCAAGTTCCCTTCGGACAGAGTAATTCACCCCTCCACTTT
TRBV7-9	NA	NA	TRBJ2-3	CASSSHRETPTDTQYF	TGTGCCAGCAGTTCTCACCGGGAAACTCCCACAGATACGCAGTATTTT
TRBV5-5	once	NA	TRBJ1-1	CASSWGGRNTEAFF	TGTGCCAGCAGTTGGGGAGGCAGGAACACTGAAGCTTTCTTT
TRBV19	NA	NA	TRBJ1-1	CASSIEATESEAFF	TGTGCCAGTAGTATAGAGGCAACAGAGTCTGAAGCTTTCTTT
TRBV12-3/TRBV12-4	once	NA	TRBJ2-3	CASSYSTDTQYF	TGTGCCAGCAGTTACTCCACAGATACGCAGTATTTT
TRBV4-1	NA	TRBD1	TRBJ2-3	CASSRGLTDTQYF	TGCGCCAGCAGCAGGGGGCTCACAGATACGCAGTATTTT
TRBV7-8	few	NA	TRBJ2-7	CASSSSTGHEQYF	TGTGCCAGCAGCTCTTCAACAGGGCACGAGCAGTACTTC
TRBV10-3	few	NA	TRBJ2-3	CAISSTSVDTQYF	TGTGCCATCAGTTCCACTAGTGTCGATACGCAGTATTTT
TRBV5-1	NA	TRBD2	TRBJ2-1	CASSHGLAGNEQFF	TGCGCCAGCAGCCATGGACTAGCGGGCAATGAGCAGTTCTTC
TRBV3-1/TRBV3-2	NA	TRBD1	TRBJ1-2	CASSAGQAHYGYTF	TGTGCCAGCAGCGCCGGACAGGCCCACTATGGCTACACCTTC
TRBV5-1	NA	NA	TRBJ1-6	CASSLVPGENSPLHF	TGCGCCAGCAGCTTAGTACCAGGGGAGAATTCACCCCTCCACTTT
TRBV14	NA	NA	TRBJ2-1	CASSQLRSSNEQFF	TGTGCCAGCAGCCAACTCCGGTCTAGTAATGAGCAGTTCTTC
TRBV19	few	NA	TRBJ2-2	CASRRGTTRTGELFF	TGTGCCTCACGGAGGGGGACTACCCGCACCGGGGAGCTGTTTTTT
TRBV19	NA	TRBD1	TRBJ1-1	CASRTGPNTEAFF	TGTGCCAGCAGGACAGGGCCTAACACTGAAGCTTTCTTT
TRBV2	NA	TRBD1	TRBJ1-2	CASSEAADRGGDSYTF	TGTGCCAGCAGTGAAGCGGCCGACAGGGGGGGTGACAGCTACACCTTC
TRBV19	NA	NA	TRBJ1-1	CASSRREGNTEAFF	TGTGCCAGTAGTCGACGGGAGGGGAACACTGAAGCTTTCTTT